This TCR beta chain was captured by sequencing in a study of response to subunit inactivated influenza vaccine. The V gene end was trimmed by 4 bases and the J gene end by 5 bases; junction bases not matched to a gene: 17. The CDR3 is made up of 19 amino acids. Germline loops: CDR1 SGHDT, CDR2 YYEEEE. In its sample, this clonotype was seen once. MiXCR was run by TCRdb on the RT-PCR reads, yielding one entry per CDR3 protein. The data show 500,000 to 550,000 distinct CDR3 sequences, around a quarter seen once. These same data were also listed under a study on T cells expressing NK-cell markers. That work adds: The authors generated TCR beta cDNA through 5'RACE template switching with UMIs. In the group of eight sequenced donors, seven were HCMV-seropositive and one was seronegative. In several experiments, an anti-gamma-delta TCR antibody restricted sorting to alpha-beta TCR T cells. More than five of the donors carried dominant NKG2C+ clonotypes that took up roughly 1.0-7.5% of their CD8+ T cells.

The starting material was CD4+ T cells sorted from PBMCs, obtained less than 13 days after vaccination. The sequence derives from a man in his fifties or sixties who received an inactivated influenza vaccine. The chain links TRBV5-6 to TRBJ2-5, with TRBD2 matching 13 bases. The CDR3 is CASSPSQLLAGGFSETQYF. As DNA, the CDR3 is TGTGCCAGCAGCCCCTCCCAACTACTAGCGGGAGGGTTTTCGGAGACCCAGTACTTC.